Sequencing of this TCR beta chain was carried out in a study of early T cells in non-severe SARS-CoV-2 infection. In the study overall: The chains were unpaired, and the sequenced material was bulk RNA from unsorted whole blood.

The TCR library protocol attached unique molecular identifiers to the individual cDNA molecules. A single record per CDR3 protein comes from TCRdb applying MiXCR to the 5' RACE reads. The table lists nearly 90,000 distinct CDR3 sequences, approximately 15% of them singletons. Trimming cost V 2 bases and J 11 bases, with 19 bases left between them. This CDR3 comprises 14 residues. Looked up from germline, CDR1 is MDHEN and CDR2 is SYDVKM. This clonotype has a handful of counts. Its antigen is unidentified. Study conclusions and caveats: Database matching using VDJdb favored anti-spike CD8 responses, with private and CD4 specificities left missing.

This sequence joins TRBV28 and TRBJ2-7; tentatively, D is TRBD1 (6 bases). This TCR was sampled from an adult who was a healthcare worker with PCR-confirmed SARS-CoV-2 infection or an uninfected control (not recorded which). The source material was whole blood. Written as DNA, the CDR3 is TGTGCCAGCAGTTTAATCGGGACACAGCTTGGGGAGTACTTC. It translates to CASSLIGTQLGEYF.